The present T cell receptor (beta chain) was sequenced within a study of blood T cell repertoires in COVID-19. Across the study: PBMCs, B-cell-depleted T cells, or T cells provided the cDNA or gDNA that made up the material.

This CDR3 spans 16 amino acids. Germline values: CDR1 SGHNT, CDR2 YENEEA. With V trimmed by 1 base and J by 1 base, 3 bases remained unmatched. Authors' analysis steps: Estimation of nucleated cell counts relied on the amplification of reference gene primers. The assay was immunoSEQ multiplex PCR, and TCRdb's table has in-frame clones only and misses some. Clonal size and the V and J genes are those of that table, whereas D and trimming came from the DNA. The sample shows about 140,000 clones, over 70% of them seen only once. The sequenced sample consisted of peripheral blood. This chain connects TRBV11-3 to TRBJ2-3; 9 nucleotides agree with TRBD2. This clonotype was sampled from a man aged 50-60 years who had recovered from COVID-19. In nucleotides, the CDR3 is TGTGCCAGCAGCTTAGGAGCTAGCGGGGGCACAGATACGCAGTATTTT. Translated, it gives CASSLGASGGTDTQYF. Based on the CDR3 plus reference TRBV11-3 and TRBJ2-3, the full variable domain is EAGVVQSPRYKIIEKKQPVAFWCNPISGHNTLYWYLQNLGQGPELLIRYENEEAVDDSQLPKDRFSAERLKGVDSTLKIQPAELGDSAVYLCASSLGASGGTDTQYFGPGTRLTVL.